One sample yielded the 12 T cell receptor beta chains listed below, sequenced in a study of control samples from healthy donors and cancer patients. The protocol was immunoSEQ multiplex PCR, while the TCRdb copy is restricted to in-frame clones and leaves out a portion. The sample carries approximately 90,000 clones, 88% recorded once. The sequencing input was blood. The receptor set was obtained from a woman in her seventies in good health.

V and J are TRBV14 and TRBJ1-6, with a weak D call TRBD1 (5 bases). Trimming stripped 4 bases from V and 10 bases from J, with 14 bases between. This CDR3 is built from 14 residues. The germline gives CDR1 SGHDN, CDR2 FVKESK. The CDR3 nucleotides read TGTGCCAGCAGCCTCCAGGGCAGCAACTCACCCCTCCACTTT. This encodes CASSLQGSNSPLHF. Looking up the rest from reference TRBV14 and TRBJ1-6 gives the full variable domain: EAGVTQFPSHSVIEKGQTVTLRCDPISGHDNLYWYRRVMGKEIKFLLHFVKESKQDESGMPNNRFLAERTGGTYSTLKVQPAELEDSGVYFCASSLQGSNSPLHFGNGTRLTVT.

J is TRBJ1-5 and V is TRBV29-1, with 8 bases that match TRBD1. The CDR3 covers 15 residues. Germline V gene lookup returns CDR1 SQVTM and CDR2 ANQGSEA. V trimming: 6 bases; J trimming: 2 bases; junction bases outside the gene matches: 9. The CDR3 here is CSVAAGGAGNQPQHF. CDR3 DNA sequence: TGCAGCGTAGCTGCAGGGGGCGCAGGCAATCAGCCCCAGCATTTT. Together with reference TRBV29-1 and TRBJ1-5, the CDR3 gives the full variable domain: SAVISQKPSRDICQRGTSLTIQCQVDSQVTMMFWYRQQPGQSLTLIATANQGSEATYESGFVIDKFPISRPNLTFSTLTVSNMSPEDSSIYLCSVAAGGAGNQPQHFGDGTRLSIL.

This clone was recorded only once. The V call is TRBV7-2, the J call TRBJ2-2; D is possibly TRBD1 (5 bases). The germline V and J ends were trimmed by 5 bases and 0 bases, with 13 bases remaining between them. The CDR3 extends over 16 amino acids. Germline V lookup: CDR1 SGHTA, CDR2 FQGNSA. DNA for the CDR3: TGTGCCAGCAGCCACCGACAGACTGCGAACACCGGGGAGCTGTTTTTT. Translating it yields CASSHRQTANTGELFF.

The chain carries TRBV6-2 or TRBV6-3 and TRBJ2-5; the D gene could be TRBD1 or TRBD2 (6 bases each). The CDR3 length is 15 residues. Germline CDR1 is MNHEY and CDR2 is SVGEGT. V was clipped by 4 bases and J by 4 bases, with 16 bases between them. In DNA, the CDR3 is TGTGCCAGCAGTTTACAAAGGGGGGTTGGAGAGACCCAGTACTTC. Translating it yields CASSLQRGVGETQYF.

This chain connects TRBV6-5 to TRBJ1-2, with D perhaps TRBD1 (6 bases). Trimming took off 2 bases at V and 2 bases at J, with 12 bases between the two ends. Germline V lookup: CDR1 MNHEY, CDR2 SVGAGI. The CDR3 contains 15 residues. The CDR3 nucleotides are TGTGCCAGCAGTTACGACCCGGGACAAAACTATGGCTACACCTTC. It specifies CASSYDPGQNYGYTF.

In regard to this clone: Mismatch with germline at one junction end may stem from a read error. V is TRBV9 and J is TRBJ1-1, with D uncertain. The germline gives CDR1 SGDLS, CDR2 YYNGEE. The CDR3 length is 15 residues. This chain's CDR3 is CASSALPSGNPEAFF. CDR3 nucleotides: TGTGCCAGCAGCGCATTACCCTCGGGGAACCCTGAAGCTTTCTTT.

V usage is TRBV29-1 and J usage is TRBJ1-2; TRBD1 aligns across 11 bases. The germline V gene encodes CDR1 SQVTM and CDR2 ANQGSEA. V shed 5 bases and J 8 bases; nucleotides not matched to a gene: 7. The CDR3 has 13 residues. CDR3 DNA: TGCAGCGTTTGGACAGGGGGCTCGGGAGGCTACACCTTC. It encodes CSVWTGGSGGYTF.

V usage is TRBV5-1 and J usage is TRBJ2-1, with 9 bases matching TRBD2. The CDR3 length is 14 residues. V was pared by 2 bases and J by 8 bases, with 5 bases of the junction left unmatched. Germline loops: CDR1 SGHRS, CDR2 YFSETQ. The CDR3 spells CASSFSGSSYEQFF. CDR3 nucleotide sequence: TGCGCCAGCAGCTTTAGCGGGAGTAGTTATGAGCAGTTCTTC.

The chain carries TRBV6-2 or TRBV6-3 and TRBJ1-2; a possible D gene is TRBD1 (5 bases). Trimming pared 4 bases from V and 3 bases from J, leaving 12 bases between. The CDR3 covers 14 residues. CDR1 and CDR2 from the germline V gene are MNHEY and SVGEGT. CDR3 sequence: CASSLGQTYYGYTF. CDR3 nucleotides: TGTGCCAGCAGTTTGGGGCAGACGTACTATGGCTACACCTTC.

The chain couples TRBV7-2 to TRBJ1-4; D not resolved. The germline CDR1 and CDR2 sequences are SGHTA and FQGNSA. The CDR3 covers 15 residues. Trimming shortened V by 5 bases and J by 4 bases, and 14 bases separated the two germline ends. This CDR3 is CASSPGTAFNEKLFF. The DNA for the CDR3 is TGTGCCAGCAGCCCGGGTACAGCCTTTAATGAAAAACTGTTTTTT.

V and J are TRBV7-6 and TRBJ2-7; D is possibly TRBD2 (5 bases). This CDR3 comprises 13 residues. Germline CDR1 and CDR2: SGHVS and FNYEAQ. Trimming took 8 bases from V and 3 from J, leaving 14 bases between them. The CDR3 nucleotides are TGTGCCAGCCCCTCCTTCGGGGACTACGAGCAGTACTTC. Translation gives CASPSFGDYEQYF.

The CDR3 nucleotides read TGTGCCACCAGTGACCCGCGGGAGACGTCCACAGATACGCAGTATTTT. This encodes CATSDPRETSTDTQYF. The chain is built from TRBV24-1 and TRBJ2-3; 7 bases match TRBD2. The V segment lost 4 bases and the J segment 2 bases; nucleotides outside the gene matches: 8. The CDR3 has 16 amino acids. From germline, CDR1 is KGHDR and CDR2 SFDVKD.